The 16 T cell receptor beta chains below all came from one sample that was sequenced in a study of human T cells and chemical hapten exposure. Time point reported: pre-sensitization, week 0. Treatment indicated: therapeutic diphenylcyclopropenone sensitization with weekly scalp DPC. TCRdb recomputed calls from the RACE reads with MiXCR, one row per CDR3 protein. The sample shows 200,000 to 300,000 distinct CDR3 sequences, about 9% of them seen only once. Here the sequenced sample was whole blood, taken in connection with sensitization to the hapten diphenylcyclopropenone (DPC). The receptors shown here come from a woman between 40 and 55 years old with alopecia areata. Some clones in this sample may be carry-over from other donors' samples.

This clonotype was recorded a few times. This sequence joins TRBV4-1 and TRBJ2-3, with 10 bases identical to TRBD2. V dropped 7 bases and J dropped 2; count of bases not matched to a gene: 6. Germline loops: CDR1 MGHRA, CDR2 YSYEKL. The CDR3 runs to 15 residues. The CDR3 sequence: CASNPAGGPTDTQYF. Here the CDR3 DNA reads TGCGCCAGCAACCCAGCGGGAGGGCCCACAGATACGCAGTATTTT.

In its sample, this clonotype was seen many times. CDR3 nucleotide sequence: TGCGCCAGCAGCCAAGGCAGCGGTCCTACAGATACGCAGTATTTT. Translating it yields CASSQGSGPTDTQYF. This chain connects TRBV4-3 to TRBJ2-3, with a tentative D call TRBD2 (5 bases). CDR3 length: 15 residues. The ends were cut back, 1 base at V and 3 bases at J, with 11 bases in the middle. CDR1 is LGHNA, CDR2 YSLEER, per germline.

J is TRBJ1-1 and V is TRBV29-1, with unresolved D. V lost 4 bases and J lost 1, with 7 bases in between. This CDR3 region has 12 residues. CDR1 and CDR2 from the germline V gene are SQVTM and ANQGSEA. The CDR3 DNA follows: TGCAGCGTTGTGAAAGGGAACACTGAAGCTTTCTTT. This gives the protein CSVVKGNTEAFF.

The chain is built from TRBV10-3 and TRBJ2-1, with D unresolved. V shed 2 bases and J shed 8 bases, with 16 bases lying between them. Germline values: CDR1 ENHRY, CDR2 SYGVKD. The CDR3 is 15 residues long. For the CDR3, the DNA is TGTGCCATCAGTGAGATCATTACGCCTCGGGATGAGCAGTTCTTC. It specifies CAISEIITPRDEQFF.

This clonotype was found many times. CDR3 sequence (DNA): TGTGCCAGCATCCCCGTTGATAGCGGGGCATTGAACACCGGGGAGCTGTTTTTT. It is translated as CASIPVDSGALNTGELFF. The rearrangement joins TRBV21-1 to TRBJ2-2; the table's D call TRBD2 went unverified against the DNA. TRBV21-1 is shown as a pseudogene. CDR3 length: 18 amino acids.

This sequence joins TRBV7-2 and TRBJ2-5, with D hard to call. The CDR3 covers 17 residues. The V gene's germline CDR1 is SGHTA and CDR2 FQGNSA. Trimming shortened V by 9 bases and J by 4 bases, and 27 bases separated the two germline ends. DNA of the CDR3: TGTGCCAGTACGTCCCCGGAGTCACTCCTACTGGGAGAGACCCAGTACTTC. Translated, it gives CASTSPESLLLGETQYF.

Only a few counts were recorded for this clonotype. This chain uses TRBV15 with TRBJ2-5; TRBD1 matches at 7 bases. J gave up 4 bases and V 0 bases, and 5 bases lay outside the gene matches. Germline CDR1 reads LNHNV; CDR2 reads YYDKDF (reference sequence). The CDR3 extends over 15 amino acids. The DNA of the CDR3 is TGTGCCACCAGCAGAGATGGGCAGGGGGTAGAGACCCAGTACTTC. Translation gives CATSRDGQGVETQYF.

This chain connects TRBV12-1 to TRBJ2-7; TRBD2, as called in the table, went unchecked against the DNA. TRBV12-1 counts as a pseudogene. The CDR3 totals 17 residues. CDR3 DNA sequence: TGTGCCAGCAGCTTTCTAGCGGGAGTGCCCAGGTCCTACGAGCAGTACTTC. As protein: CASSFLAGVPRSYEQYF.

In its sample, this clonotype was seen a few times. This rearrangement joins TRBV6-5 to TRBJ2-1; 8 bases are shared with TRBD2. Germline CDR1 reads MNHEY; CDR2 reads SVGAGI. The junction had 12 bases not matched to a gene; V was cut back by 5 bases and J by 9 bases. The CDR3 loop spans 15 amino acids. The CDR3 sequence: CASSDGLAGYFEQFF. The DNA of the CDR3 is TGTGCCAGCAGTGACGGATTAGCGGGATACTTTGAGCAGTTCTTC.

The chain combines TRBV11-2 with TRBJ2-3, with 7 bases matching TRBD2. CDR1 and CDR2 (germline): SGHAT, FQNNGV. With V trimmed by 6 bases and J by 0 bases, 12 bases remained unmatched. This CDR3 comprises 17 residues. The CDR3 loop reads CASSFLGASGSTDTQYF. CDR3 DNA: TGTGCCAGCAGTTTCCTCGGGGCTAGCGGTAGCACAGATACGCAGTATTTT.

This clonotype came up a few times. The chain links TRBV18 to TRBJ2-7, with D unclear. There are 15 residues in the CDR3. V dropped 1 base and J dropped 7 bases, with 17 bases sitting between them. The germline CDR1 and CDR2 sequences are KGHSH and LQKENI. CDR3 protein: CASSPLSGADREQYF. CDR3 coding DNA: TGTGCCAGCTCACCACTTTCTGGCGCAGATCGGGAGCAGTACTTC.

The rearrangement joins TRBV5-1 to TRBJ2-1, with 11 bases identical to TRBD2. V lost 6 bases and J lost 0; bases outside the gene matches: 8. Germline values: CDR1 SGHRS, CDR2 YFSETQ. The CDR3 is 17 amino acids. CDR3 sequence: CASKGLAVGSSYNEQFF. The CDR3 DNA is TGCGCCAGCAAGGGACTAGCGGTTGGCAGCTCCTACAATGAGCAGTTCTTC.

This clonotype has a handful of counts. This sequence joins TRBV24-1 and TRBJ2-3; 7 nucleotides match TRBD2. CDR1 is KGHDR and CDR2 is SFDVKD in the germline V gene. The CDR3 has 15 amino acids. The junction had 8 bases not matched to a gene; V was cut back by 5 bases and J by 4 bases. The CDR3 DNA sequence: TGTGCCACCAGTGCAACGGGAGGACCGGCAGATACGCAGTATTTT. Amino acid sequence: CATSATGGPADTQYF.

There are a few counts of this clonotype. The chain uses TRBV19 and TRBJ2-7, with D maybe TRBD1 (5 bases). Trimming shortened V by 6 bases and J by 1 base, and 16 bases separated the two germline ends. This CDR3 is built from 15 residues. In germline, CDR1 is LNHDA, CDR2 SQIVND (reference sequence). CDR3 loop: CASSDPGRASYEQYF. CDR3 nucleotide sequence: TGTGCCAGTAGCGACCCCGGCAGGGCTTCCTACGAGCAGTACTTC.

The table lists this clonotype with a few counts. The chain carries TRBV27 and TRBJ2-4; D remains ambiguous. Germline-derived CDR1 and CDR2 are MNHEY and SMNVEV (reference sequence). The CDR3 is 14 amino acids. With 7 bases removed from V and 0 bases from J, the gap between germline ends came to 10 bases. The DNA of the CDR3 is TGTGCCAGCAACTCTGCGTTAGCCAAAAACATTCAGTACTTC. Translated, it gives CASNSALAKNIQYF.

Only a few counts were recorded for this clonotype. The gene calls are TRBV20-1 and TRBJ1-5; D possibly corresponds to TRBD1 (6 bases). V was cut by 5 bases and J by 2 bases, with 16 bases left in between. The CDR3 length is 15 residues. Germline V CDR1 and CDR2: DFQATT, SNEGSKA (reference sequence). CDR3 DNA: TGCAGTGCTGGCAGGGGCAGCCTAGGCAATCAGCCCCAGCATTTT. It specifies CSAGRGSLGNQPQHF.